These T cell receptor beta chains were read from a single sample in a study of blood T cell repertoires in COVID-19. Only in-frame clones appear in the TCRdb table, and some are missing; sequencing was by immunoSEQ multiplex PCR. This sample has fewer than 120,000 clones, with roughly four fifths found just once. Sequencing was done on a sample of peripheral blood. These receptors were collected from a woman aged 55-70 years with acute or convalescent COVID-19. CDR3s include the opening cysteine and the closing phenylalanine or tryptophan. The D gene is left open where the match is weak. Size values are once, few and many counts, or a class for expanded clones, and some rows have none.

-	TRBJ2-1	TRBV7-2	15	-	TGTGCCAGCAGCACGGGGAGGTCCTCCTACAATGAGCAGTTCTTC	CASSTGRSSYNEQFF
few	TRBJ2-5	TRBV28	11	-	TGTGCCAGCAGACGGGTTGAGACCCAGTACTTC	CASRRVETQYF
-	TRBJ2-5	TRBV7-9	16	-	TGTGCCAGCAGCTCCCAGAGGGTAGCGAGCCAAGAGACCCAGTACTTC	CASSSQRVASQETQYF
-	TRBJ2-1	TRBV18	17	TRBD1	TGTGCCAGCTCACTTGAAACGACAGGGGGTTCCCACAATGAGCAGTTCTTC	CASSLETTGGSHNEQFF
-	TRBJ2-7	TRBV11-3	14	TRBD1	TGTGCCAGCCGCCCGACAGGGAACTCCTACGAGCAGTACTTC	CASRPTGNSYEQYF
-	TRBJ2-7	TRBV7-9	13	TRBD1	TGTGCCAGCAGCCACGGACAGGGCTACGAGCAGTACTTC	CASSHGQGYEQYF
-	TRBJ1-6	TRBV30	15	TRBD1	TGTGCCAGACAGGATCGGACAGGGACAAATTCACCCCTCCACTTT	CARQDRTGTNSPLHF
-	TRBJ1-1	TRBV19	15	-	TGTGCCAGTAGTACCCTGGGACACGATAACACTGAAGCTTTCTTT	CASSTLGHDNTEAFF
-	TRBJ1-4	TRBV7-9	19	TRBD1	TGTGCCAGCAGCTTAAGGGCCGGGACAGGGACCGCAACTAATGAAAAACTGTTTTTT	CASSLRAGTGTATNEKLFF
-	TRBJ2-1	TRBV4-1	14	-	TGCGCCAGCAGCTACCTAGAGACGTACAATGAGCAGTTCTTC	CASSYLETYNEQFF
-	TRBJ1-1	TRBV7-2	17	TRBD1	TGTGCCAGCAGCAGACGAACGGAGACAGGGAGAGGCACTGAAGCTTTCTTT	CASSRRTETGRGTEAFF
-	TRBJ2-2	TRBV9	14	-	TGTGCCAGCAGCGTAGCTTTAAACACCGGGGAGCTGTTTTTT	CASSVALNTGELFF
-	TRBJ2-2	TRBV7-3	13	-	TGTGCCAGCAGCTTAACGTCGGCCGGGGAGCTGTTTTTT	CASSLTSAGELFF
-	TRBJ1-1	TRBV18	15	-	TGTGCCAGCTCACCAAGGGTCAGGGGCAACACTGAAGCTTTCTTT	CASSPRVRGNTEAFF
-	TRBJ1-4	TRBV5-5	13	-	TGTGCCAGCAGCTTGGGATCGGGTGAAAAACTGTTTTTT	CASSLGSGEKLFF
-	TRBJ2-1	TRBV6-4	16	-	TGTGCCAGGGGGTGGAGCGGGTGCCTCTACAATGACGAGCAGTTCTTC	CARGWSGCLYNDEQFF
-	TRBJ1-4	TRBV3-1/TRBV3-2	18	-	TGTGCCAGCAGCCAAGACCCCCCGGGAAGAGGAACTAATGAAAAACTGTTTTTT	CASSQDPPGRGTNEKLFF
-	TRBJ1-1	TRBV5-4	13	-	TGTGCCAGCAGCTTTAGAGTGAACACTGAAGCTTTCTTT	CASSFRVNTEAFF
-	TRBJ2-7	TRBV6-2/TRBV6-3	14	TRBD1	TGTGCCAGCAGTTACTCACCCGACAGGGACGAGCAGTACTTC	CASSYSPDRDEQYF
-	TRBJ1-2	TRBV4-2	15	TRBD1	TGTGCCAGCAGCCCCTTAACGGGACAGAACTATGGCTACACCTTC	CASSPLTGQNYGYTF
-	TRBJ1-5	TRBV4-2	17	TRBD1	TGTGCCAGCAGTCTCAGACAGGGGGCCGGGGACAATCAGCCCCAGCATTTT	CASSLRQGAGDNQPQHF
-	TRBJ1-2	TRBV7-2	17	TRBD1	TGTGCCAGCAGCGCCCGAGTGGGGGCAGGGGGCATGTCTGGCTACACCTTC	CASSARVGAGGMSGYTF
once	TRBJ1-2	TRBV9	15	-	TGTGCCAGCAGCGTAGTTTCGCGGGGAGACTATGGCTACACCTTC	CASSVVSRGDYGYTF
-	TRBJ1-4	TRBV7-2	14	TRBD1	TGTGCCAGCAGCCCAGGACAGGCTTCTGAAAAACTGTTTTTT	CASSPGQASEKLFF
-	TRBJ2-7	TRBV7-3	13	-	TGTGCCAGCAGCCCCGGATACGGGAGCGAGCAGTACTTC	CASSPGYGSEQYF
-	TRBJ2-5	TRBV5-6	16	TRBD2	TGTGCCAGCAGCTTGGTACGGGGGGGAACCCAAGAGACCCAGTACTTC	CASSLVRGGTQETQYF
-	TRBJ2-7	TRBV5-4	14	-	TGTGCCAGCAGCCCGAGGGAAAATGTCTACGAGCAGTACTTC	CASSPRENVYEQYF
-	TRBJ1-2	TRBV6-1	17	-	TGTGCCAGCAGTGAGGCCGCCAGGGCGGCGACGCTCTATGGCTACACCTTC	CASSEAARAATLYGYTF
-	TRBJ2-1	TRBV6-5	13	-	TGTGCCAGCAGCAGGGGAAGGGAGTATGAGCAGTTCTTC	CASSRGREYEQFF
-	TRBJ2-5	TRBV19	15	TRBD2	TGTGCCAGTAGTATATATGGTAGCGGGGAAGAGACCCAGTACTTC	CASSIYGSGEETQYF
-	TRBJ1-2	TRBV6-5	15	TRBD1	TGTGCCAGCAGGAGGGGGACAGGGTTGTCCTATGGCTACACCTTC	CASRRGTGLSYGYTF
-	TRBJ1-4	TRBV19	17	-	TGTGCCAGTAGTATCGGGTCTCGGGGGGCAACTAATGAAAAACTGTTTTTT	CASSIGSRGATNEKLFF
-	TRBJ1-4	TRBV2	15	TRBD1	TGTGCCAGCAGTGAGGAAGGGACAGGGGTCGAAAAACTGTTTTTT	CASSEEGTGVEKLFF
-	TRBJ2-7	TRBV5-1	15	TRBD1	TGCGCCAGCAGCCTACAGACAGGGCCCGGGGACGAGCAGTACTTC	CASSLQTGPGDEQYF
-	TRBJ1-1	TRBV9	15	TRBD1	TGTGCCAGCAGCCCGACAGGGGAAAGGAACACTGAAGCTTTCTTT	CASSPTGERNTEAFF
-	TRBJ2-2	TRBV5-1	18	TRBD2	TGCGCCAGCAGCTCGGTCCCCTTTAGCGGGGGGGCGATCGGGGAGCTGTTTTTT	CASSSVPFSGGAIGELFF
-	TRBJ1-2	TRBV4-1	15	TRBD1	TGCGCCAGCAGCCCGACGGGACAGATTAAGTATGGCTACACCTTC	CASSPTGQIKYGYTF
-	TRBJ2-2	TRBV27	14	TRBD2	TGTGCCAGCAGTTCCCGGGGGGTTGCCGGGGAGCTGTTTTTT	CASSSRGVAGELFF
-	TRBJ1-3	TRBV6-6	15	-	TGTGCCAGCAGTCTCGCCCTCGGGACTGGAAACACCATATATTTT	CASSLALGTGNTIYF
-	TRBJ1-4	TRBV19	17	-	TGTGCCAGTAGTCCCGGGAGAAGGTACCCAACTAATGAAAAACTGTTTTTT	CASSPGRRYPTNEKLFF
-	TRBJ2-1	TRBV11-2	15	TRBD2	TGTGCCAGCAGCCGACTAGCGGGGAGCTACAATGAGCAGTTCTTC	CASSRLAGSYNEQFF
-	TRBJ1-6	TRBV5-1	14	-	TGCGCCAGCAGCTTGTTATACAGGGAATCACCCCTCCACTTT	CASSLLYRESPLHF
once	TRBJ2-5	TRBV5-1	15	-	TGCGCCAGCAGCTTGTTAGATCAGACTCGGGAGACCCAGTACTTC	CASSLLDQTRETQYF